Below, 32 T cell receptor beta chains from the same sample are listed, as sequenced in a study of T cells in Graves' hyperthyroidism and ophthalmopathy. Researchers amplified the TCR beta CDR3 regions from RNA transcripts. In the first-round RT-PCR of the TCR CDR3, the HTBI primer set was used. TCRdb itself ran the multiplex PCR reads through MiXCR, one entry per CDR3 protein. The table shows fewer than 900,000 distinct CDR3 sequences, with around 17% occurring only once. The source material was blood. These TCRs come from a man younger than 35 with Graves' hyperthyroidism.

The V call is TRBV7-9, the J call TRBJ1-2; no clear D. The CDR3 has 14 amino acids. V was clipped by 2 bases and J by 7 bases, with 14 bases between them. Germline V gene data show CDR1 as SEHNR and CDR2 as FQNEAQ (reference sequence). The CDR3 is CASSLPGLGLGYTF. The CDR3 bases are TGTGCCAGCAGCTTACCGGGGTTGGGTCTTGGCTACACCTTC.

The chain combines TRBV5-1 with TRBJ2-6; D is ambiguous. The CDR3 has 15 residues. V lost 6 bases and J 1 base, leaving 11 bases between the germline ends. CDR1 and CDR2 (germline): SGHRS, YFSETQ. This CDR3 reads CASKGEPSGANVLTF. DNA of the CDR3: TGCGCCAGCAAGGGCGAGCCTTCTGGGGCCAACGTCCTGACTTTC.

The chain joins TRBV19 to TRBJ2-1; D possibly corresponds to TRBD1 (6 bases). Trimming pared 3 bases from V and 6 bases from J, leaving 12 bases between. CDR1 and CDR2 from the germline V gene are LNHDA and SQIVND (reference sequence). This CDR3 region has 14 residues. CDR3 in amino acids: CASSITGIPNEQFF. Here the CDR3 DNA reads TGTGCCAGTAGTATTACAGGGATCCCCAATGAGCAGTTCTTC.

The chain joins TRBV12-3 or TRBV12-4 to TRBJ2-1; D is perhaps TRBD1 or TRBD2 (5 bases each). Trimming removed 7 bases at V and 2 bases at J, with 15 bases between. This CDR3 comprises 15 residues. CDR3 residues: CASTSTGAAYNEQFF. The DNA for the CDR3 is TGTGCCAGCACCTCCACCGGGGCAGCCTACAATGAGCAGTTCTTC.

This clonotype was counted many times. CDR3 amino acids: CASSFVSGRDFYNEQFF. CDR3 sequence (DNA): TGTGCCAGCAGTTTTGTTAGCGGGAGGGACTTCTACAATGAGCAGTTCTTC. The chain combines TRBV28 with TRBJ2-1, with 11 bases aligning to TRBD2. CDR1 is MDHEN and CDR2 is SYDVKM in the germline V gene. J gave up 3 bases and V 3 bases, and 7 bases lay outside the gene matches. The CDR3 runs 17 residues.

The chain combines TRBV3-1 with TRBJ2-5; 11 bases match TRBD2. CDR1 LGHDT and CDR2 YNNKEL come from the germline V gene (reference sequence). Unmatched junction bases numbered 7, after V lost 4 bases and J lost 3 bases. The CDR3 runs 16 residues. The CDR3 is CASSPGLADAKETQYF. The CDR3 bases are TGTGCCAGCAGCCCGGGACTAGCGGACGCGAAAGAGACCCAGTACTTC.

This rearrangement joins TRBV10-3 to TRBJ2-1; 9 bases are shared with TRBD2. V shed 6 bases and J 7 bases; nucleotides not matched to a gene: 16. This CDR3 comprises 17 residues. Germline assignment: CDR1 ENHRY and CDR2 SYGVKD. This chain's CDR3 is CAIREGRGLAGSNEQFF. DNA for the CDR3: TGTGCCATCAGGGAAGGACGGGGCCTAGCGGGATCGAATGAGCAGTTCTTC.

This clonotype was seen a few times. The chain joins TRBV29-1 to TRBJ2-5, with 9 bases matching TRBD1. The J segment lost 5 bases and the V segment lost 7 bases, leaving 8 bases of the junction unmatched. The CDR3 sequence is 13 residues long. Germline V gene lookup returns CDR1 SQVTM and CDR2 ANQGSEA. DNA for the CDR3: TGCAGCGCCGCGGACAGGGGAATGGAGACCCAGTACTTC. Translation gives CSAADRGMETQYF.

This clonotype showed up many times. The chain carries TRBV2 and TRBJ2-5, with 8 bases aligning to TRBD1. The CDR3 is 14 residues long. Germline CDR1 and CDR2: SNHLY and FYNNEI. The junction had 4 bases not matched to a gene; V was cut back by 6 bases and J by 1 base. In DNA, the CDR3 is TGTGCCAGCAGACCGGGACAGGTCCAAGAGACCCAGTACTTC. Its translation is CASRPGQVQETQYF.

This clonotype was counted at least ten times. The V call is TRBV10-3, the J call TRBJ1-1, with D possibly TRBD1 on 6 matching bases. The V end lost 11 bases, the J end lost 2 bases, and 15 bases lay between the germline ends. The CDR3 has 13 residues. Germline values: CDR1 ENHRY, CDR2 SYGVKD. The CDR3 here is CASRQDPNTEAFF. In nucleotides, the CDR3 is TGTGCCTCACGACAGGACCCCAACACTGAAGCTTTCTTT.

This clonotype was counted a few times. The chain recombines TRBV6-1 with TRBJ1-4; D is perhaps TRBD1 (5 bases). This CDR3 spans 14 amino acids. Germline assignment: CDR1 MNHNS and CDR2 SASEGT. V was clipped by 7 bases and J by 3 bases, with 12 bases between them. Here the CDR3 reads CASIGGPANEKLFF. The CDR3 bases are TGTGCCAGCATTGGGGGACCGGCTAATGAAAAACTGTTTTTT.

This clonotype was seen ten or more times. This rearrangement joins TRBV28 to TRBJ2-7, with TRBD2 identical over 9 bases. This CDR3 region has 16 residues. Germline assignment: CDR1 MDHEN and CDR2 SYDVKM. J lost 4 bases, V lost 5 bases, and 12 bases had no gene match. The CDR3 loop reads CASSPQTSGPIYEQYF. DNA for the CDR3: TGTGCCAGCAGTCCGCAGACTAGCGGACCAATTTACGAGCAGTACTTC. The complete variable domain, with remaining parts taken from reference TRBV28 and TRBJ2-7, reads DVKVTQSSRYLVKRTGEKVFLECVQDMDHENMFWYRQDPGLGLRLIYFSYDVKMKEKGDIPEGYSVSREKKERFSLILESASTNQTSMYLCASSPQTSGPIYEQYFGPGTRLTVT.

This clonotype was recorded at least ten times. The V call is TRBV11-1, the J call TRBJ2-1; 9 nucleotides match TRBD1. The V and J ends lost 4 bases and 9 bases, in that order; junction bases with no gene match: 7. CDR1 and CDR2 (germline): SGHAT, FQDESV (reference sequence). There are 14 residues in the CDR3. CDR3 DNA sequence: TGTGCCAGCAGCTCCCGGGACAGGGCTAGTGAGCAGTTCTTC. It specifies CASSSRDRASEQFF.

This clonotype occurred a few times. A read error is possible here, since a much larger clone lies one base away. The chain uses TRBV28 and TRBJ2-3; perhaps TRBD1 as D (6 bases). This CDR3 has 18 residues. Germline loops: CDR1 MDHEN, CDR2 SYDVKM. V lost 6 bases and J 3 bases, leaving 25 bases between the germline ends. The CDR3 region is CASRLTGMGVYYTDTQYF. The CDR3 region has the DNA TGTGCCAGCAGGCTCACAGGGATGGGGGTGTATTATACAGATACGCAGTATTTT.

The CDR3 bases are TGCGCCAGCAGCCAAGATCGAGCGGGAGGCACCACCGGGGAGCTGTTTTTT. Translation gives CASSQDRAGGTTGELFF. The rearrangement uses TRBV4-1 and TRBJ2-2, with 9 bases fitting TRBD2. The CDR3 totals 17 residues. Per germline, CDR1 MGHRA and CDR2 YSYEKL. V lost 0 bases to trimming and J lost 4 bases; unmatched junction nucleotides: 6.

A few counts support this clonotype. The CDR3 loop is CASSITSGRSYEQYF. The CDR3 DNA sequence: TGTGCCAGTAGCATTACTAGCGGGAGGAGCTACGAGCAGTACTTC. This rearrangement joins TRBV19 to TRBJ2-7; the match to TRBD2 covers 12 bases. V lost 6 bases and J lost 3; bases outside the gene matches: 6. The CDR3 extends over 15 amino acids. In germline, CDR1 is LNHDA, CDR2 SQIVND (reference sequence).

V gene TRBV19 combines with J gene TRBJ1-5, with D perhaps TRBD1 (5 bases). Trimming pared 5 bases from V and 0 bases from J, leaving 11 bases between. CDR1 LNHDA and CDR2 SQIVND come from the germline V gene (reference sequence). The CDR3 loop spans 15 amino acids. In DNA form, the CDR3 reads TGTGCCAGTAGTCTGTATGGGGCTAGCAATCAGCCCCAGCATTTT. This encodes CASSLYGASNQPQHF.

The chain combines TRBV7-9 with TRBJ2-5; 11 bases line up with TRBD2. The CDR3 length is 16 residues. V shed 3 bases, J shed 1 base, and the junction held 4 bases outside the gene matches. Germline loops: CDR1 SEHNR, CDR2 FQNEAQ (reference sequence). The CDR3 nucleotides are TGTGCCAGCAGCTTGACTAGCGGGATAACCCAAGAGACCCAGTACTTC. Its protein is CASSLTSGITQETQYF.

This clonotype was counted ten times or more. This rearrangement joins TRBV12-3 or TRBV12-4 to TRBJ2-1, with D possibly matching TRBD1 (5 bases). The V end lost 4 bases, the J end lost 5 bases, and 21 bases lay between the germline ends. CDR3 length equals 17 residues. The CDR3 DNA is TGTGCCAGCAGTTCCTTACAGACAGCAAAAGAAAACAATGAGCAGTTCTTC. It codes for CASSSLQTAKENNEQFF.

This clonotype turned up a few times. The V call is TRBV5-6, the J call TRBJ2-5; the D gene could be TRBD1 or TRBD2 (5 bases each). The germline CDR1 and CDR2 sequences are SGHDT and YYEEEE. Trimming left V 2 bases short and J 5 bases short, with 10 bases between. The CDR3 is 13 residues long. CDR3 in amino acids: CASSLGTAETQYF. The CDR3 DNA follows: TGTGCCAGCAGCTTAGGGACGGCCGAGACCCAGTACTTC.

This clonotype has at least ten counts. The V call is TRBV2, the J call TRBJ1-1; 7 nucleotides align to TRBD1. CDR1 SNHLY and CDR2 FYNNEI come from the germline V gene. This CDR3 spans 13 amino acids. Trimming at V came to 8 bases and at J to 2 bases, leaving 5 bases not matched to a gene. CDR3 sequence: CASQGQSNTEAFF. The DNA for the CDR3 is TGTGCCAGCCAGGGACAGAGCAACACTGAAGCTTTCTTT.

There are many counts of this clonotype. This sequence joins TRBV28 and TRBJ1-1, with D perhaps matching TRBD1 (5 bases). Trimming took off 5 bases at V and 7 bases at J, with 17 bases between the two ends. Germline CDR1 MDHEN, CDR2 SYDVKM. The CDR3 extends over 14 amino acids. DNA for the CDR3: TGTGCCAGCAGTAGACCAGGGACGCAATTTGAAGCTTTCTTT. Amino acid sequence: CASSRPGTQFEAFF.

This clonotype was seen a single time. The gene calls are TRBV7-9 and TRBJ1-2; D unclear. Germline lookup yields CDR1 SEHNR and CDR2 FQNEAQ (reference sequence). The CDR3 sequence is 13 residues long. V gave up 5 bases and J gave up 8 bases, with 15 bases separating them. CDR3 residues: CASSPPGPRGYTF. In nucleotides, the CDR3 is TGTGCCAGCAGCCCCCCCGGCCCGAGGGGCTACACCTTC.

Ten or more counts support this clonotype. V usage is TRBV28 and J usage is TRBJ2-7; D is undetermined. Germline V gives CDR1 MDHEN, CDR2 SYDVKM. CDR3 length: 12 residues. V lost 10 bases and J lost 1, with 11 bases in between. The CDR3 here is CATLRKSYEQYF. The CDR3 DNA sequence: TGTGCCACCCTGAGGAAGTCCTACGAGCAGTACTTC.

For the CDR3, the DNA is TGCGCCAGCAGCCAACCCCGTTACAGGATCCGCACAGATACGCAGTATTTT. It is translated as CASSQPRYRIRTDTQYF. The chain couples TRBV4-1 to TRBJ2-3, with D perhaps TRBD1 (5 bases). The germline V gene encodes CDR1 MGHRA and CDR2 YSYEKL. V gave up 2 bases and J gave up 1 base, with 16 bases separating them. CDR3 length equals 17 residues.

This clonotype was counted between two and nine times. V and J are TRBV6-5 and TRBJ2-2; TRBD2 aligns across 9 bases. The J segment lost 7 bases and the V segment lost 0 bases, leaving 9 bases of the junction unmatched. CDR1 is MNHEY and CDR2 is SVGAGI in the germline V gene. The CDR3 totals 17 residues. CDR3 amino acids: CASSYSGGRANFGELFF. CDR3 sequence (DNA): TGTGCCAGCAGTTACTCGGGCGGGAGGGCCAATTTCGGGGAGCTGTTTTTT.

The chain has TRBV4-3 and TRBJ2-6; 7 bases are shared with TRBD1. The CDR3 sequence is 16 residues long. The J segment lost 4 bases and the V segment lost 4 bases, leaving 7 bases of the junction unmatched. Germline V gene sequence: CDR1 LGHNA, CDR2 YSLEER. CDR3 residues: CASSLIGGEGANVLTF. The CDR3 coding sequence is TGCGCCAGCAGCCTGATAGGGGGCGAGGGGGCCAACGTCCTGACTTTC.

The rearrangement uses TRBV7-9 and TRBJ2-5; D call uncertain. CDR1 and CDR2 (germline): SEHNR, FQNEAQ (reference sequence). V lost 1 base and J lost 8, with 14 bases in between. This CDR3 region has 14 residues. The CDR3 DNA sequence: TGTGCCAGCAGCTTAGACCCGATGGCCCTAACCCAGTACTTC. It is translated as CASSLDPMALTQYF. The complete variable domain, with remaining parts taken from reference TRBV7-9 and TRBJ2-5, reads DTGVSQNPRHKITKRGQNVTFRCDPISEHNRLYWYRQTLGQGPEFLTYFQNEAQLEKSRLLSDRFSAERPKGSFSTLEIQRTEQGDSAMYLCASSLDPMALTQYFGPGTRLLVL.

This chain connects TRBV9 to TRBJ1-5; D ambiguous. Germline V gene lookup returns CDR1 SGDLS and CDR2 YYNGEE. Trimming took off 0 bases at V and 4 bases at J, with 8 bases between the two ends. This CDR3 is built from 14 residues. The CDR3 loop reads CASSVGDGNQPQHF. The CDR3 nucleotides are TGTGCCAGCAGCGTAGGAGACGGGAATCAGCCCCAGCATTTT.

This clonotype was observed at least ten times. This rearrangement joins TRBV6-2 or TRBV6-3 to TRBJ1-5, with D possibly being TRBD1 (6 bases). The germline gives CDR1 MNHEY, CDR2 SVGEGT. V was trimmed by 6 bases and J by 3 bases, leaving 18 bases between them. The CDR3 runs 16 residues. CDR3 bases: TGTGCCAGCAGCTCGGAACAGGGTTCTTACAATCAGCCCCAGCATTTT. Translated, it gives CASSSEQGSYNQPQHF.

This clonotype showed up just a few times. DNA of the CDR3: TGTGCCAGCAGCTTGCTAGCGGGAGTAAGGGAGCTGTTTTTT. Protein product: CASSLLAGVRELFF. This chain links TRBV12-3 or TRBV12-4 with TRBJ2-2; 10 positions match TRBD2. CDR3 length: 14 amino acids. J gave up 9 bases and V 6 bases, and 7 bases lay outside the gene matches.

This clonotype was seen repeatedly, ten times or more. The chain links TRBV28 to TRBJ2-5; TRBD1 matches at 8 bases. CDR1 is MDHEN, CDR2 SYDVKM, per germline. J lost 6 bases, V lost 5 bases, and 8 bases had no gene match. The CDR3 is made up of 14 amino acids. The CDR3 loop is CASSPPGGGKTQYF. The CDR3 DNA reads TGTGCCAGCAGTCCACCAGGGGGCGGAAAGACCCAGTACTTC.